The 20 T cell receptor beta chains listed next were all sequenced from one sample in a study of T cell repertoires in cytomegalovirus infection. The antigens of these receptors remain unknown. Via MiXCR, TCRdb re-called the reads, giving one row per CDR3 protein. The repertoire holds hundreds of thousands of distinct CDR3 sequences, with roughly 31% as singletons. The material was cultured CD8+ T cells from PBMCs, obtained from culture after CMV antigen stimulation. The receptors were sampled from a human donor in good health (CMV status not recorded). Some clones in this sample may be carry-over from other donors' samples.

V and J are TRBV27 and TRBJ2-5; D remains ambiguous. The CDR3 runs to 14 residues. CDR1 is MNHEY, CDR2 SMNVEV, per germline (reference sequence). Trimming removed 1 base at V and 3 bases at J, with 9 bases between. The CDR3: CASSLFFREETQYF. The CDR3 nucleotides are TGTGCCAGCAGTTTATTTTTCCGGGAAGAGACCCAGTACTTC.

V and J are TRBV6-2 or TRBV6-3 and TRBJ2-7; weak D call: TRBD1 (6 bases). Trimming took 9 bases from V and 2 from J, leaving 17 bases between them. This CDR3 has 14 residues. Per the germline V gene, CDR1 is MNHEY and CDR2 is SVGEGT. CDR3 region: CARFRTAETYEQYV. The CDR3 DNA sequence: TGTGCCAGATTTCGGACAGCGGAGACCTACGAGCAGTACGTC.

Points on this clonotype: No conserved phenylalanine or tryptophan ends this CDR3, so it is likely a read error. The chain combines TRBV12-3 or TRBV12-4 with TRBJ2-3; D may correspond to TRBD1 or TRBD2 (5 bases each). The CDR3 covers 15 residues. V gave up 5 bases and J gave up 0 bases, with 12 bases separating them. For the CDR3, the DNA is TGTGCCAGCAGTCCCGGGGACGGCAGCACAGATACGCAGTATTAT. Protein sequence: CASSPGDGSTDTQYY.

This clonotype was seen many times. This sequence joins TRBV6-5 and TRBJ2-5, with D possibly TRBD1 on 5 matching bases. There are 13 residues in the CDR3. V gave up 5 bases and J gave up 5 bases, with 12 bases separating them. Germline V gives CDR1 MNHEY, CDR2 SVGAGI. DNA of the CDR3: TGTGCCAGCAGTCTTGGGGCCAGGGAGACCCAGTACTTC. Protein product: CASSLGARETQYF.

This clonotype turned up a few times. The chain is built from TRBV7-9 and TRBJ2-2; maybe TRBD1 (6 bases). CDR3 length equals 17 residues. The V end lost 2 bases, the J end lost 0 bases, and 13 bases lay between the germline ends. Germline V gene data show CDR1 as SEHNR and CDR2 as FQNEAQ (reference sequence). The DNA of the CDR3 is TGTGCCAGCAGCTTACACAGGGCTCCCTCGAACACCGGGGAGCTGTTTTTT. It specifies CASSLHRAPSNTGELFF.

V is TRBV29-1 and J is TRBJ1-5, with D maybe TRBD1 (5 bases). This CDR3 is built from 14 residues. Trimming removed 4 bases at V and 1 base at J, with 11 bases between. In germline, CDR1 is SQVTM, CDR2 ANQGSEA. The CDR3 loop is CSVGGGNSNQPQHF. Here the CDR3 DNA reads TGCAGCGTTGGTGGGGGAAACAGCAATCAGCCCCAGCATTTT. The entire variable domain, with the rest obtained from reference TRBV29-1 and TRBJ1-5, is as follows: SAVISQKPSRDICQRGTSLTIQCQVDSQVTMMFWYRQQPGQSLTLIATANQGSEATYESGFVIDKFPISRPNLTFSTLTVSNMSPEDSSIYLCSVGGGNSNQPQHFGDGTRLSIL.

CDR3 nucleotides: TGTGCCAGCAGGAGGGACCTTGGACGCGAAAAACTGTTTTTT. It yields the protein CASRRDLGREKLFF. The gene calls are TRBV6-2 or TRBV6-3 and TRBJ1-4, with D maybe TRBD1 (5 bases). Germline-derived CDR1 and CDR2 are MNHEY and SVGEGT. The germline V and J ends were trimmed by 6 bases and 8 bases, with 16 bases remaining between them. This CDR3 comprises 14 residues.

The rearrangement uses TRBV7-3 and TRBJ1-2, with a tentative D call TRBD1 (6 bases). The ends were cut back, 5 bases at V and 5 bases at J, with 36 bases in the middle. The CDR3 is made up of 21 amino acids. CDR1 and CDR2 (germline): SGHTA, FQGTGA. CDR3 region: CASSMNLVGQPPGPEPYGYTF. CDR3 in DNA: TGTGCCAGCAGCATGAATCTCGTTGGACAGCCCCCAGGGCCCGAGCCTTATGGCTACACCTTC.

The rearrangement uses TRBV29-1 and TRBJ1-1; possible D gene TRBD1, 5 bases. V lost 0 bases and J lost 5, with 7 bases in between. The CDR3 contains 12 residues. From germline, CDR1 is SQVTM and CDR2 ANQGSEA. CDR3: CSVEDRVTEAFF. CDR3 nucleotide sequence: TGCAGCGTTGAAGACAGGGTTACTGAAGCTTTCTTT. The complete variable domain, with remaining parts taken from reference TRBV29-1 and TRBJ1-1, reads SAVISQKPSRDICQRGTSLTIQCQVDSQVTMMFWYRQQPGQSLTLIATANQGSEATYESGFVIDKFPISRPNLTFSTLTVSNMSPEDSSIYLCSVEDRVTEAFFGQGTRLTVV.

This clonotype was seen a few times. The chain recombines TRBV4-1 with TRBJ2-1; no definite D call. Trimming stripped 9 bases from V and 0 bases from J, with 15 bases between. The germline V gene encodes CDR1 MGHRA and CDR2 YSYEKL. This CDR3 is 15 amino acids long. Written as DNA, the CDR3 is TGCGCCAGTCGCGAACTGATGAGCTCCTACAATGAGCAGTTCTTC. It specifies CASRELMSSYNEQFF.

Ten or more counts support this clonotype. This chain uses TRBV12-3 or TRBV12-4 with TRBJ2-1; 9 bases agree with TRBD2. After removal of 0 bases from V and 1 base from J, the junction contained 4 bases not matched to a gene. There are 17 residues in the CDR3. The CDR3 loop reads CASSLAVTSGSYNEQFF. The CDR3 DNA reads as TGTGCCAGCAGTTTAGCGGTGACTAGCGGTTCCTACAATGAGCAGTTCTTC.

This clonotype was seen more than once but under ten times. The V and J genes are TRBV6-4 and TRBJ2-1, with D uncertain. The CDR3 contains 12 residues. Trimming left V 3 bases short and J 7 bases short, with 7 bases between. The germline V gene encodes CDR1 MRHNA and CDR2 SNTAGT. The CDR3 here is CASSDGPNEQFF. CDR3 DNA sequence: TGTGCCAGCAGTGATGGGCCTAATGAGCAGTTCTTC.

The chain couples TRBV5-8 to TRBJ1-1, with a weak D call TRBD1 (5 bases). The CDR3 has 13 amino acids. Germline V CDR1 and CDR2: SGHTS, YDEGEE. V was pared by 0 bases and J by 7 bases, with 10 bases between. CDR3 bases: TGTGCCAGCAGCTTGGAAGGGGTGAATGAAGCTTTCTTT. Encoded protein: CASSLEGVNEAFF.

This clonotype was seen a few times. A much larger clone is a single base away; this may be a read error. The rearrangement uses TRBV7-9 and TRBJ1-6; unclear D gene. The V end lost 1 base, the J end lost 12 bases, and 4 bases lay between the germline ends. The CDR3 totals 11 residues. Per the germline V gene, CDR1 is SEHNR and CDR2 is FQNEAQ (reference sequence). This chain's CDR3 is CASSLGVPLHF. CDR3 DNA: TGTGCCAGCAGCTTAGGGGTACCCCTCCACTTT.

The chain employs TRBV5-5 and TRBJ2-4, with TRBD1 matching 8 bases. With 2 bases clipped from V and 1 base from J, the junction kept 20 bases outside the gene matches. The CDR3 covers 21 residues. Germline CDR1 and CDR2: SGHKS and YYEKEE (reference sequence). This CDR3 is CASSLGRGRLDLYIAKNIQYF. The CDR3 DNA is TGTGCCAGCAGCTTAGGCAGGGGGCGACTCGATTTATACATTGCCAAAAACATTCAGTACTTC.

This clonotype was seen more than once but under ten times. The CDR3 DNA sequence: TGTGCCAGCAGTCAGCCTAGCGGCGGTCTGTCTAGCACAGATACGCAGTATTTT. It is translated as CASSQPSGGLSSTDTQYF. V gene TRBV6-2 or TRBV6-3 combines with J gene TRBJ2-3, with 7 bases matching TRBD2. The CDR3 sequence is 18 residues long. The junction had 14 bases not matched to a gene; V was cut back by 5 bases and J by 0 bases. Germline CDR1 and CDR2: MNHEY and SVGEGT.

The CDR3 protein is CSVVRYSSEKLFF. CDR3 bases: TGCAGCGTTGTTCGTTACAGCTCTGAAAAACTGTTTTTT. This rearrangement joins TRBV29-1 to TRBJ1-4; D remains unclear. V was clipped by 4 bases and J by 7 bases, with 13 bases between them. The CDR3 totals 13 residues. The V gene's germline CDR1 is SQVTM and CDR2 ANQGSEA.

V and J are TRBV27 and TRBJ1-2, with TRBD1 matching over 7 bases. The J segment lost 4 bases and the V segment lost 2 bases, leaving 7 bases of the junction unmatched. From germline, CDR1 is MNHEY and CDR2 SMNVEV (reference sequence). The CDR3 contains 15 residues. The CDR3: CASSLGPDRAYGYTF. In DNA, the CDR3 is TGTGCCAGCAGTTTAGGGCCCGACAGGGCCTATGGCTACACCTTC.

The sample holds a few counts of this clonotype. The chain joins TRBV19 to TRBJ2-1; 11 bases map to TRBD2. This CDR3 is 14 amino acids long. The ends lost 5 bases at V and 7 bases at J; junction bases unmatched: 4. In germline, CDR1 is LNHDA, CDR2 SQIVND (reference sequence). Here the CDR3 DNA reads TGTGCCAGTAGTCTTCGGACTAGCGGGAATGAGCAGTTCTTC. Translated, it gives CASSLRTSGNEQFF.

This clonotype occurred a few times. This sequence joins TRBV6-6 and TRBJ2-5; TRBD1 is a possible D gene (5 bases). Trimming removed 5 bases from V and 3 bases from J, with 13 bases in between. The CDR3 contains 14 residues. Germline-derived CDR1 and CDR2 are MNHNY and SVGAGI (reference sequence). The CDR3 protein is CASSETVTKETQYF. As DNA, the CDR3 is TGTGCCAGCAGTGAGACAGTTACTAAAGAGACCCAGTACTTC.